Listed below are T cell receptor beta chains from one sample, sequenced in a study of blood T cell repertoires in COVID-19. Sequenced by immunoSEQ multiplex PCR; TCRdb stores in-frame clones only, minus some. The data show roughly 150,000 clones, 79% seen once. The sample consisted of PBMCs or T cells enriched from blood (not recorded which). Every receptor here comes from a woman between 70 and 85 years old in a cohort exposed to, infected with or recovered from COVID-19 (not recorded which). The CDR3 runs from the conserved cysteine through the conserved F or W. Each record gives: J gene, D gene, clone size, V gene, CDR3 protein, CDR3 DNA. D genes are given only for firm matches. Clone size is not always given. Where it is, it says once, few, many or a class for expanded clones.

>TRBJ2-1|-|-|TRBV4-3
CARSRGGGERIYNEQFF
TGCGCCCGCAGCCGGGGAGGGGGAGAGAGGATTTACAATGAGCAGTTCTTC
>TRBJ2-2|-|-|TRBV27
CASSLGQGRSTGELFF
TGTGCCAGCAGTTTAGGCCAGGGGCGTTCCACCGGGGAGCTGTTTTTT
>TRBJ1-6|TRBD1|-|TRBV4-3
CASSPQGDNSPLHF
TGCGCCAGCAGCCCCCAGGGGGATAATTCACCCCTCCACTTT
>TRBJ2-1|-|few|TRBV9
CASSPPGGFYNEQFF
TGTGCCAGCAGCCCCCCGGGGGGCTTCTACAATGAGCAGTTCTTC
>TRBJ1-6|-|once|TRBV14
CASNRYYNSPLHF
TGTGCCAGCAACCGGTACTATAATTCACCCCTCCACTTT
>TRBJ2-1|-|-|TRBV24-1
CATSDIARANEQFF
TGTGCCACCAGTGATATAGCCAGGGCCAATGAGCAGTTCTTC
>TRBJ1-2|-|-|TRBV5-1
CASSLGPGGDGYTF
TGCGCCAGCAGCTTAGGTCCGGGTGGCGATGGCTACACCTTC
>TRBJ2-1|TRBD2|-|TRBV28
CASPPSSGRGNEQFF
TGTGCCAGCCCACCGTCTAGCGGGAGAGGGAATGAGCAGTTCTTC
>TRBJ1-5|-|-|TRBV18
CASSPESGDQPQHF
TGTGCCAGCTCACCCGAAAGCGGGGATCAGCCCCAGCATTTT
>TRBJ1-5|TRBD1|-|TRBV7-2
CASSSQGRNSNQPQHF
TGTGCCAGCAGCTCACAGGGGCGGAATAGCAATCAGCCCCAGCATTTT
>TRBJ2-2|TRBD2|-|TRBV29-1
CSVSGGSGELFF
TGCAGCGTTTCCGGGGGGTCCGGGGAGCTGTTTTTT
>TRBJ2-7|TRBD2|-|TRBV10-3
CATQTSGRTYEQYF
TGTGCCACACAAACTAGCGGGAGGACCTACGAGCAGTACTTC
>TRBJ2-1|TRBD2|-|TRBV6-2/TRBV6-3
CASSYPTSGLTYSEQFF
TGTGCCAGCAGTTACCCGACTAGCGGACTTACCTACAGTGAGCAGTTCTTC
>TRBJ1-5|-|once|TRBV5-1
CASSLFPGSNQPQHF
TGCGCCAGCAGCTTGTTTCCGGGTTCTAATCAGCCCCAGCATTTT
>TRBJ2-7|-|-|TRBV28
CASSLRGYEQYF
TGTGCCAGCAGTTTAAGAGGCTACGAGCAGTACTTC
>TRBJ2-1|-|-|TRBV24-1
CATSQRRGIYNEQFF
TGTGCCACCAGTCAGCGGAGGGGAATTTACAATGAGCAGTTCTTC
>TRBJ1-5|-|-|TRBV6-1
CASSDVGYNQPQHF
TGTGCCAGCAGTGATGTGGGCTACAATCAGCCCCAGCATTTT
>TRBJ2-3|-|-|TRBV7-2
CASSFMSQASTDTQYF
TGTGCCAGCAGCTTTATGAGTCAGGCTAGCACAGATACGCAGTATTTT
>TRBJ2-1|-|few|TRBV20-1
CSASKGQHNEQFF
TGCAGTGCTAGTAAAGGACAACACAATGAGCAGTTCTTC
>TRBJ2-3|-|-|TRBV7-9
CASTLRGAGKITDTQYF
TGTGCCAGCACCCTGAGGGGAGCGGGTAAGATCACAGATACGCAGTATTTT
>TRBJ2-5|TRBD1|-|TRBV9
CASSVQGAGVETQYF
TGTGCCAGCAGCGTACAGGGGGCTGGAGTGGAGACCCAGTACTTC
>TRBJ2-7|-|-|TRBV28
CASTPFGQGIFGEQYF
TGTGCCAGCACTCCTTTCGGTCAGGGGATTTTCGGGGAGCAGTACTTC
>TRBJ1-4|TRBD1|-|TRBV20-1
CSASLGQALIFGDEKLFF
TGCAGTGCTAGTCTTGGACAGGCCCTAATATTTGGTGATGAAAAACTGTTTTTT
>TRBJ2-7|-|-|TRBV7-9
CASGESGSSYEQYF
TGTGCCAGCGGAGAATCGGGGAGCTCCTACGAGCAGTACTTC
>TRBJ2-1|TRBD1|-|TRBV6-1
CASSDRGSSYNEQFF
TGTGCCAGCAGCGACAGGGGTTCCTCCTACAATGAGCAGTTCTTC
>TRBJ2-1|TRBD2|-|TRBV6-5
CASSYLAGGGYNEQFF
TGTGCCAGCAGTTACCTAGCGGGAGGGGGGTACAATGAGCAGTTCTTC
>TRBJ2-7|TRBD2|few|TRBV28
CASIREEWAYEQYF
TGTGCCAGCATTCGGGAGGAATGGGCATACGAGCAGTACTTC
>TRBJ2-3|TRBD2|-|TRBV4-1
CASSQGLAAYTDTQYF
TGCGCCAGCAGCCAGGGACTAGCGGCTTACACAGATACGCAGTATTTT
>TRBJ2-5|TRBD1|-|TRBV9
CASSAGQGQETQYF
TGTGCCAGCAGCGCCGGACAGGGTCAAGAGACCCAGTACTTC
>TRBJ2-7|TRBD1|-|TRBV27
CASSLDRDAYEQYF
TGTGCCAGCAGTCTCGACAGGGATGCCTACGAGCAGTACTTC
>TRBJ1-2|-|-|TRBV28
CASSSIYGYTF
TGTGCCAGCAGTTCAATCTATGGCTACACCTTC
>TRBJ2-7|TRBD2|-|TRBV4-1
CASSPLTSGNEQYF
TGCGCCAGCAGCCCCCTTACTAGCGGGAACGAGCAGTACTTC
>TRBJ2-7|TRBD1|-|TRBV6-5
CASSTDREYEQYF
TGTGCCAGCAGTACGGACAGGGAGTACGAGCAGTACTTC
>TRBJ2-3|-|-|TRBV5-1
CASSFGGQTSTDTQYF
TGCGCCAGCAGCTTTGGCGGGCAGACTAGCACAGATACGCAGTATTTT
>TRBJ2-1|-|few|TRBV5-1
CASSLGLSPYNEQFF
TGCGCCAGCAGCTTGGGACTATCACCCTACAATGAGCAGTTCTTC
>TRBJ1-2|TRBD1|once|TRBV6-1
CASSEVEWDRGGYTF
TGTGCCAGCAGTGAAGTTGAGTGGGACAGAGGGGGCTACACCTTC
>TRBJ1-4|-|-|TRBV18
CASSPTQPGVGGEKLFF
TGTGCCAGCTCACCAACCCAGCCAGGGGTAGGGGGTGAAAAACTGTTTTTT
>TRBJ1-4|-|many|TRBV19
CASRWQAMTTNEKLFF
TGTGCCAGTAGATGGCAGGCGATGACAACTAATGAAAAACTGTTTTTT
>TRBJ2-5|TRBD2|-|TRBV7-2
CASSTGTGGKTQYF
TGTGCCAGCAGCACCGGGACGGGGGGAAAGACCCAGTACTTC
>TRBJ1-1|-|-|TRBV5-1
CASSLVGTGVNTEAFF
TGCGCCAGCAGCTTGGTCGGGACGGGGGTGAACACTGAAGCTTTCTTT
>TRBJ2-7|-|-|TRBV28
CASSWGGTYEQYF
TGTGCCAGCAGTTGGGGCGGAACCTACGAGCAGTACTTC
>TRBJ2-5|TRBD1|-|TRBV11-3
CASSHGQVRLETQYF
TGTGCCAGCAGCCACGGACAGGTGCGGTTGGAGACCCAGTACTTC
>TRBJ2-5|TRBD1|-|TRBV19
CASSSGGSGQETQYF
TGTGCCAGTAGTTCAGGGGGTTCGGGGCAAGAGACCCAGTACTTC
>TRBJ2-3|TRBD2|-|TRBV28
CASSPAASGRAGFGWDTQYF
TGTGCCAGCAGCCCGGCGGCTAGCGGGAGGGCCGGGTTCGGGTGGGATACGCAGTATTTT
>TRBJ1-6|-|-|TRBV28
CASSQAGHNSPLHF
TGTGCCAGCAGTCAGGCAGGTCATAATTCACCCCTCCACTTT
>TRBJ2-7|-|-|TRBV6-5
CASSNPGLTYEQYF
TGTGCCAGCAGTAATCCGGGACTGACTTACGAGCAGTACTTC
>TRBJ1-2|TRBD1|-|TRBV7-9
CASSSTGWGYTF
TGTGCCAGCAGCTCGACAGGGTGGGGCTACACCTTC
>TRBJ1-3|-|-|TRBV28
CASSPWAGRLLDTIYF
TGTGCCAGCAGTCCTTGGGCGGGGAGACTGCTCGACACCATATATTTT
>TRBJ2-7|-|-|TRBV7-2
CASSLAGPGLTYEQYF
TGTGCCAGCAGCTTAGCGGGTCCGGGACTGACCTACGAGCAGTACTTC
>TRBJ2-7|TRBD2|-|TRBV14
CASSPRREGYEQYF
TGTGCCAGCAGCCCCCGGAGGGAGGGCTACGAGCAGTACTTC
>TRBJ2-5|TRBD2|-|TRBV12-3/TRBV12-4
CASTWGGTGTQYF
TGTGCCAGCACCTGGGGGGGGACCGGGACCCAGTACTTC
>TRBJ2-7|-|few|TRBV5-1
CASSLRASHEQYF
TGCGCCAGCAGCTTGAGAGCGTCCCACGAGCAGTACTTC
>TRBJ1-5|-|-|TRBV7-9
CASSTGASNQPQHF
TGTGCCAGCAGCACGGGTGCGAGCAATCAGCCCCAGCATTTT
>TRBJ1-1|-|-|TRBV5-1
CASSPLQGNTEAFF
TGCGCCAGCAGCCCGCTCCAGGGGAACACTGAAGCTTTCTTT
>TRBJ2-1|-|-|TRBV11-3
CASSRTGSDEQFF
TGTGCCAGCAGCCGTACAGGGAGTGATGAGCAGTTCTTC
>TRBJ1-5|TRBD1|-|TRBV4-1
CASSLGTEYQPQHF
TGCGCCAGCAGCCTCGGGACAGAGTATCAGCCCCAGCATTTT
>TRBJ2-1|TRBD2|-|TRBV19
CASSKGALTTSGSQQFF
TGTGCCAGTAGTAAAGGGGCGTTGACGACTAGCGGGAGCCAGCAGTTCTTC